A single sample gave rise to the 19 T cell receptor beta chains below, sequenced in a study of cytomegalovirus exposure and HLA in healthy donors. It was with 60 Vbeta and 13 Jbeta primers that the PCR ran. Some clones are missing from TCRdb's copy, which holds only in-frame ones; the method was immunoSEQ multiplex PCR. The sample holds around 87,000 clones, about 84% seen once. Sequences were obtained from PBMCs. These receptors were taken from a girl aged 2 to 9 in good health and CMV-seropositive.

CDR3 bases: TGTGCCAGCAGTGATGACCGCGGCTGGAACACTGAAGCTTTCTTT. It yields the protein CASSDDRGWNTEAFF. The V gene is TRBV25-1, the J gene TRBJ1-1, with D unresolved. V lost 3 bases and J 1 base, leaving 12 bases between the germline ends. This CDR3 contains 15 residues. Per the germline V gene, CDR1 is MGHDK and CDR2 is SYGVNS. Variable domain in full (rest from reference TRBV25-1 and TRBJ1-1): EADIYQTPRYLVIGTGKKITLECSQTMGHDKMYWYQQDPGMELHLIHYSYGVNSTEKGDLSSESTVSRIRTEHFPLTLESARPSHTSQYLCASSDDRGWNTEAFFGQGTRLTVV.

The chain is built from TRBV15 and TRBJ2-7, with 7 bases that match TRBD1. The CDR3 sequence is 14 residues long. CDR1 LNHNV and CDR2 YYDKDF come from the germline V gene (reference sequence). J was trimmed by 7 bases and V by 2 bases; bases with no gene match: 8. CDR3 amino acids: CATSRSEGAEEQYF. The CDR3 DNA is TGTGCCACCAGCAGATCCGAGGGGGCTGAAGAGCAGTACTTC. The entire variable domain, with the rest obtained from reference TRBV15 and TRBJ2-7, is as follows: DAMVIQNPRYQVTQFGKPVTLSCSQTLNHNVMYWYQQKSSQAPKLLFHYYDKDFNNEADTPDNFQSRRPNTSFCFLDIRSPGLGDTAMYLCATSRSEGAEEQYFGPGTRLTVT.

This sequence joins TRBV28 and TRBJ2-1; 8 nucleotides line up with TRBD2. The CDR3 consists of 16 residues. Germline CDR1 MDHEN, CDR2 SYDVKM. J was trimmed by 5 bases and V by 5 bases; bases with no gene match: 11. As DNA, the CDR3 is TGTGCCAGCAGTAGGACTAAGCGGGAGATCAACAATGAGCAGTTCTTC. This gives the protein CASSRTKREINNEQFF.

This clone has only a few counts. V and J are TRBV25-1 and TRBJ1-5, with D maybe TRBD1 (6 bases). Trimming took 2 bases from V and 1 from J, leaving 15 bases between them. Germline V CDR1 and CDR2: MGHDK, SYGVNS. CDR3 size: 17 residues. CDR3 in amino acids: CASSEPRRQESNQPQHF. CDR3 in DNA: TGTGCCAGCAGTGAACCACGACGACAGGAAAGCAATCAGCCCCAGCATTTT.

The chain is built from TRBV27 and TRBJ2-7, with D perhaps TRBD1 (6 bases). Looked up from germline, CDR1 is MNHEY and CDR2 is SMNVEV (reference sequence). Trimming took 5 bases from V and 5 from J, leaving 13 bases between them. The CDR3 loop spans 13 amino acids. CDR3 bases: TGTGCCAGCAGTATCAGGGGTGGCCACGAGCAGTACTTC. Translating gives CASSIRGGHEQYF.

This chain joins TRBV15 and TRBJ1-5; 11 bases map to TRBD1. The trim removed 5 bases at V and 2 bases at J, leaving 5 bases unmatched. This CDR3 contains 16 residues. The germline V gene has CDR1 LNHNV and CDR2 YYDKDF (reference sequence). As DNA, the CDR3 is TGTGCCACCAGCGGACAGGGGGCTCCTGGCAATCAGCCCCAGCATTTT. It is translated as CATSGQGAPGNQPQHF.

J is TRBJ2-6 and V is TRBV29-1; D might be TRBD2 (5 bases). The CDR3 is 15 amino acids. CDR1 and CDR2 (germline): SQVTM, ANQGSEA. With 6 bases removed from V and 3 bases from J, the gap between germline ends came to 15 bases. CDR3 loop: CSVDGGRSGANVLTF. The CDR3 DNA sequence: TGCAGCGTCGACGGTGGGAGAAGTGGGGCCAACGTCCTGACTTTC.

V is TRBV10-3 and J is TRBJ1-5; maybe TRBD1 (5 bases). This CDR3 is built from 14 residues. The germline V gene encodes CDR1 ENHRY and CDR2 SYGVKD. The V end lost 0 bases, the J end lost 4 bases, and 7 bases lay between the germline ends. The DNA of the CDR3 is TGTGCCATCAGTGAGTCTGGGGGGAATCAGCCCCAGCATTTT. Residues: CAISESGGNQPQHF.

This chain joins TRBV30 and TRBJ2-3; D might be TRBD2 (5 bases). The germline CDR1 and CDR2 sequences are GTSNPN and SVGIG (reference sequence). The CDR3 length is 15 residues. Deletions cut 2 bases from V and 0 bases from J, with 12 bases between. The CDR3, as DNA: TGTGCCTGGAGTTGGGGTAGCGCTAGCACAGATACGCAGTATTTT. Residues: CAWSWGSASTDTQYF.

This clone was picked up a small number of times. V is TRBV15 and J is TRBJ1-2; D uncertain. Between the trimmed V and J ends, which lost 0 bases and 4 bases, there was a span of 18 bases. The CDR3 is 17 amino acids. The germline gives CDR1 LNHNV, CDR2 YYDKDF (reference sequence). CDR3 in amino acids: CATSRDGSVGSGYGYTF. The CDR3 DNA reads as TGTGCCACCAGCAGAGATGGTTCGGTTGGCTCAGGCTATGGCTACACCTTC.

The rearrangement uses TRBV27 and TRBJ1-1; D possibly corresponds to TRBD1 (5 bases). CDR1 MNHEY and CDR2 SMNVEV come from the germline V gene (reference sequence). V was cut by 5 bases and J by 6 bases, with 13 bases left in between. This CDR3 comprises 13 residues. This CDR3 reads CASSPQGLAEAFF. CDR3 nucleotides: TGTGCCAGCAGTCCCCAGGGCCTGGCTGAAGCTTTCTTT.

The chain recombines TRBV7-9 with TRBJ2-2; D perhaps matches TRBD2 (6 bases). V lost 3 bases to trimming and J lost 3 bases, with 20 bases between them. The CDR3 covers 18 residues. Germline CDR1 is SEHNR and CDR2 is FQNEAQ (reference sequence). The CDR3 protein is CASSFAGLSREDTGELFF. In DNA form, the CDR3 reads TGTGCCAGCAGCTTCGCCGGCCTTAGCAGGGAGGACACCGGGGAGCTGTTTTTT.

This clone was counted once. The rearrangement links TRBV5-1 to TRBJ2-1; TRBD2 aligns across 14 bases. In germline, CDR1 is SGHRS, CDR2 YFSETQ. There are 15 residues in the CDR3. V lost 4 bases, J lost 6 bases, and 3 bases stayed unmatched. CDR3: CASSTGLAGGNEQFF. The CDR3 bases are TGCGCCAGCAGCACCGGACTAGCGGGAGGCAATGAGCAGTTCTTC.

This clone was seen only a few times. The CDR3 DNA reads as TGTGCCAGTAGTAGGGGGACAGCTAGCAATCAGCCCCAGCATTTT. Residues: CASSRGTASNQPQHF. The chain recombines TRBV19 with TRBJ1-5, with TRBD1 matching over 7 bases. The CDR3 is made up of 15 amino acids. Germline-derived CDR1 and CDR2 are LNHDA and SQIVND (reference sequence). V lost 4 bases, J lost 0 bases, and 3 bases stayed unmatched.

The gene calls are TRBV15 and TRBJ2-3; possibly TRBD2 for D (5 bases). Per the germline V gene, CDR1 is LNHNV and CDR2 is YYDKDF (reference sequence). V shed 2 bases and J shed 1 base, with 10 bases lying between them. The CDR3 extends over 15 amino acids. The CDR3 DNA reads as TGTGCCACCAGCAGATTCGGTAGCGGCACAGATACGCAGTATTTT. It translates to CATSRFGSGTDTQYF.

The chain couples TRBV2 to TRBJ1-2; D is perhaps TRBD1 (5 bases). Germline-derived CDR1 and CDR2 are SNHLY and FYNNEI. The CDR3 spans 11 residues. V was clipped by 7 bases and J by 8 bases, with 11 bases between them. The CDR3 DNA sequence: TGTGCCAGCACGTCAAGGGGAGGCTACACCTTC. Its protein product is CASTSRGGYTF.

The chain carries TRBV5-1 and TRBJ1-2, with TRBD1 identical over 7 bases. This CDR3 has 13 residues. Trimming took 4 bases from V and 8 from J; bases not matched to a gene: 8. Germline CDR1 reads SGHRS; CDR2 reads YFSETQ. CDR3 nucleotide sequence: TGCGCCAGCAGCACCACAGGGGCAGAGGGCTACACCTTC. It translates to CASSTTGAEGYTF.

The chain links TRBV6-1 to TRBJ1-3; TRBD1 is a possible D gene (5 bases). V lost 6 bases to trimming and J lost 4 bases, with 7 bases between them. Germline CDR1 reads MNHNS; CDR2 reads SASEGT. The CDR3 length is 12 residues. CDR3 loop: CASSRQGNTIYF. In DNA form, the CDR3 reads TGTGCCAGCAGCCGACAGGGAAACACCATATATTTT.

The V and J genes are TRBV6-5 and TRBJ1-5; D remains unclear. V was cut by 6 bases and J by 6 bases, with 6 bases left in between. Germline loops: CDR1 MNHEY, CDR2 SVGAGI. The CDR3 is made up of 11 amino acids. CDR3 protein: CASSAGQPQHF. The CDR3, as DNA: TGTGCCAGCAGCGCGGGTCAGCCCCAGCATTTT.